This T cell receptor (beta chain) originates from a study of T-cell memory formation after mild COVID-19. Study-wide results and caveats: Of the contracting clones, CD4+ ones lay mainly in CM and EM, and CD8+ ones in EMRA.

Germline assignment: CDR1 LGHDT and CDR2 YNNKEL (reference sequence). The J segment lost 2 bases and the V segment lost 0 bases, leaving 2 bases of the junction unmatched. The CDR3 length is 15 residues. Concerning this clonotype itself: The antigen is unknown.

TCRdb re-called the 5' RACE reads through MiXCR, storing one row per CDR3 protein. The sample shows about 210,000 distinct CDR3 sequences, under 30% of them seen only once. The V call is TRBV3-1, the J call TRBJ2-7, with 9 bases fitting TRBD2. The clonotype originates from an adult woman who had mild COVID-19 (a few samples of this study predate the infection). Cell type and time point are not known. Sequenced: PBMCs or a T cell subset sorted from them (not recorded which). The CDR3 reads CASSQEQRGAYEQYF. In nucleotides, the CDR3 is TGTGCCAGCAGCCAAGAGCAGCGGGGGGCCTACGAGCAGTACTTC.